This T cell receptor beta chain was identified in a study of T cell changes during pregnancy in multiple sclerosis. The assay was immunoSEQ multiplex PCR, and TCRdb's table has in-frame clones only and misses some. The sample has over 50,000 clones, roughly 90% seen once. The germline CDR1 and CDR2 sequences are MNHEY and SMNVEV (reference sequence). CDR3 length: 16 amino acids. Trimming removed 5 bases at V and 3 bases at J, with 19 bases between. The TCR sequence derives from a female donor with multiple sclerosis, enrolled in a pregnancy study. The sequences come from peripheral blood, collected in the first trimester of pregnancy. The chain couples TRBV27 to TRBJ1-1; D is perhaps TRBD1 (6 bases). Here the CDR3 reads CASSPRTAGRDTEAFF. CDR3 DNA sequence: TGTGCCAGCAGTCCTCGGACAGCGGGGCGGGACACTGAAGCTTTCTTT.